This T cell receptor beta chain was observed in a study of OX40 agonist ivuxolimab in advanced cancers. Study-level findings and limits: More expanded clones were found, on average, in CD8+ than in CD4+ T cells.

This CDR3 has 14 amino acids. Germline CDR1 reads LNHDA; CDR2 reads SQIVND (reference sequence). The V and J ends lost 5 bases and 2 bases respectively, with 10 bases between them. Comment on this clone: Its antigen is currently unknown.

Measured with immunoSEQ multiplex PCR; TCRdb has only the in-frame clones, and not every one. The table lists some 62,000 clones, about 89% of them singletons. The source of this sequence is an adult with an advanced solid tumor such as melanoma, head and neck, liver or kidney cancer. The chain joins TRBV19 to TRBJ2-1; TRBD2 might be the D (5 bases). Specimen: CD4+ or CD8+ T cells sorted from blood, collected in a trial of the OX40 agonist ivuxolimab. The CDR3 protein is CASSRTLTYNEQFF. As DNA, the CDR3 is TGTGCCAGTAGTCGGACTCTCACCTACAATGAGCAGTTCTTC.